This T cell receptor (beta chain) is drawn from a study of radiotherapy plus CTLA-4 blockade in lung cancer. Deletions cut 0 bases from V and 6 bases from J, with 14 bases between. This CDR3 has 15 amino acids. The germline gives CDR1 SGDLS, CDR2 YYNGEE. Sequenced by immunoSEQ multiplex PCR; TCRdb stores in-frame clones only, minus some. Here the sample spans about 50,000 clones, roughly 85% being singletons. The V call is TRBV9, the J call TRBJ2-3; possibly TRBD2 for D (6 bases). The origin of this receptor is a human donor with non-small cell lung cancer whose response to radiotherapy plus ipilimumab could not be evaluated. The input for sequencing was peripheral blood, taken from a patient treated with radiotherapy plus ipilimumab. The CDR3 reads CASSVDRDLWDTQYF. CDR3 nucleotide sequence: TGTGCCAGCAGCGTAGATCGGGACTTATGGGATACGCAGTATTTT.